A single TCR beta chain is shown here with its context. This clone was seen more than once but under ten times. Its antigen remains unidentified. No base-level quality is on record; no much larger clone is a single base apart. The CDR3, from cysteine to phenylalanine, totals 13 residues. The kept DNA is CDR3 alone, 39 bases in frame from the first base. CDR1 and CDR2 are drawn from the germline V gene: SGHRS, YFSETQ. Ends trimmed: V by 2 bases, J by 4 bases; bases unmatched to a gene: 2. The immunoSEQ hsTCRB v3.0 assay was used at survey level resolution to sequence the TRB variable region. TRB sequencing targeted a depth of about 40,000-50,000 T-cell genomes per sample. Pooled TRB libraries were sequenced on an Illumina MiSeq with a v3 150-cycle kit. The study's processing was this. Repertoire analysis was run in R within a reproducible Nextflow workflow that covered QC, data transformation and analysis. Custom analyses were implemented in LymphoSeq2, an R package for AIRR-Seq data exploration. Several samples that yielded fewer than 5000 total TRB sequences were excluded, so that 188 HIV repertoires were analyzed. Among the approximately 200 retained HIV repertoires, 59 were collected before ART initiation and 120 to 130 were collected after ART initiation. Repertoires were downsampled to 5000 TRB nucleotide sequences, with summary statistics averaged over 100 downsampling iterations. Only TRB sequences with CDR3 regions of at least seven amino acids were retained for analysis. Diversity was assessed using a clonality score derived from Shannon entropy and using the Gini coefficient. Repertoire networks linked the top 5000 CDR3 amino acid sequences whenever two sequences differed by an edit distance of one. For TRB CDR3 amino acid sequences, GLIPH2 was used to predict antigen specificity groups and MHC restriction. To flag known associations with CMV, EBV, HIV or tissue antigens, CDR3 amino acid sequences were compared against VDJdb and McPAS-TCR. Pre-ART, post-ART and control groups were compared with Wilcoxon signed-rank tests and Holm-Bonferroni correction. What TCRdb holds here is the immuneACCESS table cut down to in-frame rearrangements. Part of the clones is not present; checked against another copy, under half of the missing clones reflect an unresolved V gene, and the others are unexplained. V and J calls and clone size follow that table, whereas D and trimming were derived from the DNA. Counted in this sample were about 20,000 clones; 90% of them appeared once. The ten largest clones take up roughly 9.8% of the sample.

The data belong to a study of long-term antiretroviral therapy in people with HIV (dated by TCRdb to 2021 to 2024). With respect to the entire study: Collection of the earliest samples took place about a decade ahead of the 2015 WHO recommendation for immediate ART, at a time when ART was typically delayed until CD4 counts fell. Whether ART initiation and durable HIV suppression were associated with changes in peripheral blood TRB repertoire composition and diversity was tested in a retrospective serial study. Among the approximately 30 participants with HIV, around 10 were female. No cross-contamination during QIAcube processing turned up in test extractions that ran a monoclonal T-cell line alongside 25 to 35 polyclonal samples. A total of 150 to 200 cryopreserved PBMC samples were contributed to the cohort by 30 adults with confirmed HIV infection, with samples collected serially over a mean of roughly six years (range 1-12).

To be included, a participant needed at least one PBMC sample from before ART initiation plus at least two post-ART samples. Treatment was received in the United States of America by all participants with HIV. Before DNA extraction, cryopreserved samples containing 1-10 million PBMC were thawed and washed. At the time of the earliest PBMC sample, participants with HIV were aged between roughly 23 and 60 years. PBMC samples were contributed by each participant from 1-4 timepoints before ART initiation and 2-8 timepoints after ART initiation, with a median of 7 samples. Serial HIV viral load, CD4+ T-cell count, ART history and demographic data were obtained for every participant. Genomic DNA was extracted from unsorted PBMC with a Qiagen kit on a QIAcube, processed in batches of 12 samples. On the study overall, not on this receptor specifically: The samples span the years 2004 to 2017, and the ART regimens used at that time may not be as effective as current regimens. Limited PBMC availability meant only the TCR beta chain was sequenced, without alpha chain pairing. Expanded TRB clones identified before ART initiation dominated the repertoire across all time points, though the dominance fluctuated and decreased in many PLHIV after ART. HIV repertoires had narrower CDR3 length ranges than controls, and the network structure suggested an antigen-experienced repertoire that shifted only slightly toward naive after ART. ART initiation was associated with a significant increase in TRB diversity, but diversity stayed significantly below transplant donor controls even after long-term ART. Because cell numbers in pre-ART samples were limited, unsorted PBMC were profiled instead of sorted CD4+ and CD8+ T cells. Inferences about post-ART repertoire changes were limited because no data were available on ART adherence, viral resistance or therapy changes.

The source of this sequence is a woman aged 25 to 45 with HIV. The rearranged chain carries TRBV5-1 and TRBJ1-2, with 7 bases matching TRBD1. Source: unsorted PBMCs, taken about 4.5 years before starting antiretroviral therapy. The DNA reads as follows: TGCGCCAGCAGCTTAGGGGACAGCTATGGCTACACCTTC. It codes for CASSLGDSYGYTF. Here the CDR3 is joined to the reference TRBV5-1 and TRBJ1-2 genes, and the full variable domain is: KAGVTQTPRYLIKTRGQQVTLSCSPISGHRSVSWYQQTPGQGLQFLFEYFSETQRNKGNFPGRFSGRQFSNSRSEMNVSTLELGDSALYLCASSLGDSYGYTFGSGTRLTVV.